The entry that follows covers one T cell receptor (beta chain) sequence. The sample comes from a study of shared clonotypes between healthy human individuals. Replicate PCRs run on sorted subsets employed 200 ng DNA, approximately 30,000 T cell genomes. Repertoires were generated with immunoSEQ multiplex PCR, while TCRdb's copy carries only in-frame clones and drops some. The sample has under 1,100,000 clones, about three quarters seen once; the top ten hold approximately 1.5%. Germline loops: CDR1 SEHNR, CDR2 FQNEAQ (reference sequence). The CDR3 extends over 12 amino acids. The V and J ends lost 4 bases and 4 bases respectively, with 6 bases between them. Naive CD4+ cells were CD45RA-selected; the remaining cells were memory.

This clonotype was obtained from a man between 18 and 29 years old in good health. Sequencing was done on a sample of memory CD4+ T cells sorted from blood. Described subset: CD45RA-negative fraction. This sequence joins TRBV7-9 and TRBJ2-3; D unresolved. The CDR3 protein is CASSSPADTQYF. The CDR3 DNA sequence: TGTGCCAGCAGCTCCCCGGCAGATACGCAGTATTTT.